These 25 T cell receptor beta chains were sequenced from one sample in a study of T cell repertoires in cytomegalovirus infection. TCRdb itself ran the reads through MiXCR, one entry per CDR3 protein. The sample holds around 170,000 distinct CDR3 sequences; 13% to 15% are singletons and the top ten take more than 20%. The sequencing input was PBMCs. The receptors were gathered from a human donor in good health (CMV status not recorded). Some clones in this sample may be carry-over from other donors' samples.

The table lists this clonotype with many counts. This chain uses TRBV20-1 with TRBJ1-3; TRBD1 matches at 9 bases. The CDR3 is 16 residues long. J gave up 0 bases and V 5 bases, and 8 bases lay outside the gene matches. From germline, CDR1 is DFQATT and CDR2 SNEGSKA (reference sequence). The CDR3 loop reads CSARGQGLYSGNTIYF. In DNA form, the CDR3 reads TGCAGTGCTCGGGGACAGGGTCTTTACTCTGGAAACACCATATATTTT.

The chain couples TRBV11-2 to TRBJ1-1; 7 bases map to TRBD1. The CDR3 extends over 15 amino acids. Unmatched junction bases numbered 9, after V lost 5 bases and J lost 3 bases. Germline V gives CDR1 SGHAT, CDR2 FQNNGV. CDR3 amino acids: CASSRRQGWDTEAFF. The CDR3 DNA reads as TGTGCCAGCAGCCGGAGACAGGGCTGGGACACTGAAGCTTTCTTT.

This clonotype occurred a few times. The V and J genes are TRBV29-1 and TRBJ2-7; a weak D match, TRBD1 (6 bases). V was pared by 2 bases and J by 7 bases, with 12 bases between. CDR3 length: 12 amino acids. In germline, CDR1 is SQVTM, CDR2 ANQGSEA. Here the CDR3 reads CSVERLGGEQYF. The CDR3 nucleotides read TGCAGCGTTGAACGGTTAGGGGGAGAGCAGTACTTC.

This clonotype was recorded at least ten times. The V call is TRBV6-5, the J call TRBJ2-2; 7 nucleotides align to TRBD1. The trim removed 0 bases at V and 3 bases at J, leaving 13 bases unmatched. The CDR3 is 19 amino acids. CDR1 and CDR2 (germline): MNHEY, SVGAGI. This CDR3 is CASSYSRQGALGDTGELFF. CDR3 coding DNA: TGTGCCAGCAGTTACTCGCGACAGGGTGCCCTGGGGGACACCGGGGAGCTGTTTTTT.

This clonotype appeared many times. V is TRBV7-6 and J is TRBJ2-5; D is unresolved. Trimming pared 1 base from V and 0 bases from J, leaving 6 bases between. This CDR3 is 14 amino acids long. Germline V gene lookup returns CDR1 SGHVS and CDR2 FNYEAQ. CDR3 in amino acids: CASSLGYYQETQYF. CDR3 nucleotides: TGTGCCAGCAGCTTAGGGTACTACCAAGAGACCCAGTACTTC.

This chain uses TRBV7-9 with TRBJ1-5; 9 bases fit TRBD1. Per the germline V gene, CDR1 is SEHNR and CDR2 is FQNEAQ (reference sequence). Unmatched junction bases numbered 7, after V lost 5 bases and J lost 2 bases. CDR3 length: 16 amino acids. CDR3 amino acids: CASSRGGQGGNQPQHF. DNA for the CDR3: TGTGCCAGCAGCCGGGGGGGACAGGGCGGCAATCAGCCCCAGCATTTT.

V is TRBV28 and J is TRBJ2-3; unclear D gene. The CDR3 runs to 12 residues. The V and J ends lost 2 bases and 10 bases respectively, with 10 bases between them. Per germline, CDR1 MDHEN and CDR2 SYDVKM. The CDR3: CASSLSTAPQYF. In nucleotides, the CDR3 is TGTGCCAGCAGTTTAAGTACAGCACCGCAGTATTTT.

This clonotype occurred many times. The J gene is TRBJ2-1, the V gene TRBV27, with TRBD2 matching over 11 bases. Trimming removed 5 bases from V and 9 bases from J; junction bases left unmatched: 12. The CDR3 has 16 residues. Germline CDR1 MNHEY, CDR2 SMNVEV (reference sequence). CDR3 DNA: TGTGCCAGCAGTCTTTTCGTCGTAGCGGGAGGGGGTGAGCAGTTCTTC. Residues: CASSLFVVAGGGEQFF.

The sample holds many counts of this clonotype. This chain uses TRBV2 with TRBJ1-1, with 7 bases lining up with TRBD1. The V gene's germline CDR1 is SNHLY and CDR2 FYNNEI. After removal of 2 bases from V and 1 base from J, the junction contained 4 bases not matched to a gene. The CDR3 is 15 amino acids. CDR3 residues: CASSEYRGKNTEAFF. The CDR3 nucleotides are TGTGCCAGCAGTGAATACAGGGGAAAGAACACTGAAGCTTTCTTT.

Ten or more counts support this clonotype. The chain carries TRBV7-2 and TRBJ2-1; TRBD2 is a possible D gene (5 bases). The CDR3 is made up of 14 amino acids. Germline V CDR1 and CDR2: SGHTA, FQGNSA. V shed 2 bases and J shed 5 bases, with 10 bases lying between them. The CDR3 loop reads CASSLTRRNNEQFF. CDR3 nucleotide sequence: TGTGCCAGCAGCTTAACACGGAGGAACAATGAGCAGTTCTTC. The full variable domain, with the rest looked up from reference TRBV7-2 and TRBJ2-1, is GAGVSQSPSNKVTEKGKDVELRCDPISGHTALYWYRQSLGQGLEFLIYFQGNSAPDKSGLPSDRFSAERTGGSVSTLTIQRTQQEDSAVYLCASSLTRRNNEQFFGPGTRLTVL.

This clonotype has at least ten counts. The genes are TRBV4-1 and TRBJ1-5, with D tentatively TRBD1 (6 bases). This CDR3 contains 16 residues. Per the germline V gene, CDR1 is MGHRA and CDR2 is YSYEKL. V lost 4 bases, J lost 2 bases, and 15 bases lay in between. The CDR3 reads CASSPNREEGNQPQHF. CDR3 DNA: TGCGCCAGCAGCCCAAACAGGGAGGAGGGCAATCAGCCCCAGCATTTT.

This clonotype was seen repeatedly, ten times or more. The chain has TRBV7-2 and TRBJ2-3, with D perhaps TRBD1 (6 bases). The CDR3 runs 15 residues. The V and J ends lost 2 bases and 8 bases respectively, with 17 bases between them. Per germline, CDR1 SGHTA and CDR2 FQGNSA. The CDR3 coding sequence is TGTGCCAGCAGCTTAAAAGGGGGACCCTTATTTACGCAGTATTTT. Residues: CASSLKGGPLFTQYF.

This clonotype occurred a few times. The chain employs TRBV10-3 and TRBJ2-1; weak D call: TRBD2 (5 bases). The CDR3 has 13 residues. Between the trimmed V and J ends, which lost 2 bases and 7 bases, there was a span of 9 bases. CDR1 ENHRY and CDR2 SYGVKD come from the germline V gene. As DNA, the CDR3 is TGTGCCATCAGTGAGGTTGCGGGTAATGAGCAGTTCTTC. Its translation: CAISEVAGNEQFF.

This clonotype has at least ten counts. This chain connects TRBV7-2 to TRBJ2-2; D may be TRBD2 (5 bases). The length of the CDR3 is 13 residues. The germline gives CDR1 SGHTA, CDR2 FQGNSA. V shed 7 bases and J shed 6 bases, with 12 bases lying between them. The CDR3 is CASKKGVAGELFF. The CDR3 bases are TGTGCCAGCAAAAAGGGAGTGGCCGGGGAGCTGTTTTTT.

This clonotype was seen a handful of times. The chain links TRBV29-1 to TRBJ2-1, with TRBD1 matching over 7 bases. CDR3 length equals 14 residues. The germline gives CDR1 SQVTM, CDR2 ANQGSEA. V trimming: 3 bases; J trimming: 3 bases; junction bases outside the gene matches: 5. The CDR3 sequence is CSVEGQRHYNEQFF. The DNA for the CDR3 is TGCAGCGTTGAGGGACAGCGCCACTACAATGAGCAGTTCTTC.

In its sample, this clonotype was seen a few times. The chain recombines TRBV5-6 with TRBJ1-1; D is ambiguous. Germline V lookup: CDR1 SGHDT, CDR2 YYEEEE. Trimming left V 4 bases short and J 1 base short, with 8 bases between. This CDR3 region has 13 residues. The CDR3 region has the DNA TGTGCCAGCAGCCCCGACAAGAACACTGAAGCTTTCTTT. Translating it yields CASSPDKNTEAFF.

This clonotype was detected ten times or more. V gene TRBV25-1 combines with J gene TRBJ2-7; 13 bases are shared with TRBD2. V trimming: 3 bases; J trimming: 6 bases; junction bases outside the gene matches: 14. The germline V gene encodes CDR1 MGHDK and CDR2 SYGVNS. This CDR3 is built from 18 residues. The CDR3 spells CASSDYHSKTSGRSEQYF. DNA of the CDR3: TGTGCCAGCAGTGATTACCATTCCAAGACTAGCGGGAGGTCCGAGCAGTACTTC.

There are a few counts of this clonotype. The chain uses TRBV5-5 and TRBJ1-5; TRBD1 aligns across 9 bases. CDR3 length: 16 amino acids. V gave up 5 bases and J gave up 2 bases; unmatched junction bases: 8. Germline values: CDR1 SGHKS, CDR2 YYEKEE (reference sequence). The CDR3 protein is CASRRTGGEGNQPQHF. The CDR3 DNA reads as TGTGCCAGCAGACGTACAGGGGGCGAAGGCAATCAGCCCCAGCATTTT. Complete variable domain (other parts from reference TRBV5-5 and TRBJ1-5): DAGVTQSPTHLIKTRGQQVTLRCSPISGHKSVSWYQQVLGQGPQFIFQYYEKEERGRGNFPDRFSARQFPNYSSELNVNALLLGDSALYLCASRRTGGEGNQPQHFGDGTRLSIL.

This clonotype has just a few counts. The CDR3 loop reads CAGRRSGSPTDTQYF. CDR3 bases: TGTGCCGGGCGACGGAGCGGATCACCCACAGATACGCAGTATTTT. The rearrangement joins TRBV7-8 to TRBJ2-3; D is perhaps TRBD2 (5 bases). The V end lost 11 bases, the J end lost 2 bases, and 20 bases lay between the germline ends. Germline V lookup: CDR1 SGHVS, CDR2 FQNEAQ. The CDR3 runs to 15 residues.

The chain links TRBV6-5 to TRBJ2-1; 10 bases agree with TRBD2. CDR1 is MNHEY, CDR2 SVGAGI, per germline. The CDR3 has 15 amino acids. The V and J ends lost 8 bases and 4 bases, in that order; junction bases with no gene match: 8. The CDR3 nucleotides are TGTGCCAGCCGCAAAGCGGGAGGGTTTTACAATGAGCAGTTCTTC. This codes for CASRKAGGFYNEQFF.

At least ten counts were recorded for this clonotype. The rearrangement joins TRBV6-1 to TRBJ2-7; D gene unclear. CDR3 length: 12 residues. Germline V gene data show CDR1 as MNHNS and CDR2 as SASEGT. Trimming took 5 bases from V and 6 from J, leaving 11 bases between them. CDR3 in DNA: TGTGCCAGCAGTTCTGGCCAGCGCGAGCAGTACTTC. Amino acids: CASSSGQREQYF.

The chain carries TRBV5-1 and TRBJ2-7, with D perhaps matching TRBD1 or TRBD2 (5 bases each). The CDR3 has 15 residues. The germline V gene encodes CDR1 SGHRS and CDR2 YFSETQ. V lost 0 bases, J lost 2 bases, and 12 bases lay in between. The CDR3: CASSLEGTAAYEQYF. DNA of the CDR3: TGCGCCAGCAGCTTGGAAGGGACCGCAGCCTACGAGCAGTACTTC.

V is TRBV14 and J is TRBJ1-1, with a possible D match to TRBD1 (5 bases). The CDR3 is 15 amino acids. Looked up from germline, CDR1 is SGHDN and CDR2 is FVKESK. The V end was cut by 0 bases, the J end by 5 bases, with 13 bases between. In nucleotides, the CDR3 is TGTGCCAGCAGCCAAGATCCCAGGGCAGGGACTGAAGCTTTCTTT. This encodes CASSQDPRAGTEAFF.

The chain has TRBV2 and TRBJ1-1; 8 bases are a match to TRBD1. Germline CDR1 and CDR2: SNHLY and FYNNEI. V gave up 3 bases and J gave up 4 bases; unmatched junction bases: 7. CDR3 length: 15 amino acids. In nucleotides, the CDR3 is TGTGCCAGCAGTGACAGGGGGCCAGGTATCACTGAAGCTTTCTTT. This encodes CASSDRGPGITEAFF.

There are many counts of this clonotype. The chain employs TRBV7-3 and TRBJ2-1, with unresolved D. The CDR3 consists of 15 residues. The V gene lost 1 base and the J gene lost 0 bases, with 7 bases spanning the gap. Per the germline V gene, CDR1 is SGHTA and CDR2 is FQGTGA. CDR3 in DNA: TGTGCCAGCAGCTTAATTCGGAGCTCCTACAATGAGCAGTTCTTC. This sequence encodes CASSLIRSSYNEQFF.